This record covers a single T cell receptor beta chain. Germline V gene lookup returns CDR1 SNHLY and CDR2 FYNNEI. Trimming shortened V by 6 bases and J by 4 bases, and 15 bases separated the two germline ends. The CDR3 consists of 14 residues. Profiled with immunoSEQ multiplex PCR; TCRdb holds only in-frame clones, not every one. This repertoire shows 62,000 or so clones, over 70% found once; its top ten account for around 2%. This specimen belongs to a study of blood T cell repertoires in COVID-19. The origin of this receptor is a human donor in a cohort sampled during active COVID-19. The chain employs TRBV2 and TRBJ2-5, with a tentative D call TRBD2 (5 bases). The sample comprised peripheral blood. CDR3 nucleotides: TGTGCCAGCAGCCCCGACACACGGGGAGAGACCCAGTACTTC. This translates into CASSPDTRGETQYF.